This T cell receptor (beta chain) was observed in a study of blood T cell repertoires in COVID-19. In the original analysis: By means of reference gene primer amplification, nucleated cell counts were estimated. The repertoire was sequenced with immunoSEQ multiplex PCR; TCRdb's copy has only in-frame clones and lacks some. That table furnishes V, J and clone size, whereas the DNA furnished D and trimming. Here the sample spans some 300,000 clones, 70% to 90% being singletons. The CDR3 has 15 residues. Trimming took off 0 bases at V and 8 bases at J, with 14 bases between the two ends. Germline loops: CDR1 SNHLY, CDR2 FYNNEI.

Sequenced input: peripheral blood. The origin of this receptor is a woman between 70 and 85 years old with COVID-19, enrolled during active disease. The rearrangement uses TRBV2 and TRBJ1-3, with D maybe TRBD1 (6 bases). The CDR3 region is CASSEAPGAGDTIYF. The CDR3 bases are TGTGCCAGCAGTGAAGCACCAGGGGCGGGAGACACCATATATTTT.